The source of this T cell receptor (beta chain) is a study of blood T cell repertoires in COVID-19. As for the study in general: The United States, Italy and Spain were the sources of the acute and convalescent COVID-19 samples.

How the authors handled the data: Reference gene primer amplification in the assay estimated nucleated cell counts. The method was immunoSEQ multiplex PCR; TCRdb's version includes in-frame clones alone and lacks a portion of them. The DNA gave D and trimming, while V, J and clone size come from that table. The sample records about 150,000 clones, over 70% being singletons. The source is a man in his fifties or sixties with acute or convalescent COVID-19. The sequenced material came from peripheral blood.

The chain's CDR3 is CASSSPTGLGTEAFF. CDR3 nucleotides: TGTGCCAGTAGTTCGCCGACAGGGTTGGGGACTGAAGCTTTCTTT. The chain uses TRBV19 and TRBJ1-1; 7 bases line up with TRBD1. Germline trimming cut 5 bases from V and 5 bases from J; bases unmatched to any gene: 11. This CDR3 has 15 amino acids. Germline CDR1 LNHDA, CDR2 SQIVND (reference sequence).